This T cell receptor (beta chain) was sequenced during a study of spatial heterogeneity in lung cancer. Looking at the study overall: Sequencing consistently turned up more beta-chain sequences than alpha-chain sequences.

TCRdb re-analysed the 5' RACE reads in MiXCR, keeping a single row per CDR3 protein. The data show around 70,000 distinct CDR3 sequences, roughly 9% seen once. The study, taken as a whole, reports: Detection of ubiquitous tumor TCRs in blood was higher at resection than follow-up.

The CDR3 consists of 13 residues. This clonotype was observed a few times. Its target is unknown. Time point of the sample: blood at routine non-recurrence follow-up after resection. The sequence was collected from a female donor with early-stage non-small cell lung cancer. The chain carries TRBV21-1 and TRBJ2-1; the D call TRBD1 from the table was never checked on the DNA. TRBV21-1 is an annotated pseudogene. Specimen: PBMCs, collected at follow-up. CDR3 in DNA: TGTGCCAGCAGCAACGGACAGGGATCTCTTCAGTTCTTC. This gives the protein CASSNGQGSLQFF.